The present T cell receptor (beta chain) was sequenced within a study of technical replicates of blood from several donors. This clone was counted a single time. Libraries were prepared by immunoSEQ multiplex PCR; TCRdb keeps only in-frame clonotypes and omits some of them. Among 75,000 to 85,000 clones listed, nearly 97% were seen once. This CDR3 is built from 13 residues. Germline assignment: CDR1 LNHDA and CDR2 SQIVND (reference sequence). J was trimmed by 8 bases and V by 10 bases; bases with no gene match: 8. The receptor's source is a human donor in good health. The specimen sequenced was T cells isolated from PBMCs. The genes are TRBV19 and TRBJ1-4; 9 positions match TRBD1. The CDR3 bases are TGTGCCACCTCGGGACAGGGACGCGAAAAACTGTTTTTT. Translated: CATSGQGREKLFF.